Described below is a single T cell receptor (beta chain) sequence and its context. Original data processing: Scientists estimated how many nucleated cells there were by amplifying reference gene primers. Using immunoSEQ multiplex PCR, the repertoire was profiled, and TCRdb retains in-frame clones only, with some absent. The V and J calls and clone size were taken over from that table, and D and trimming were inferred from the DNA. This table holds about 80,000 clones, about 72% found once. The CDR3 sequence is 13 residues long. V dropped 8 bases and J dropped 2 bases, with 13 bases sitting between them. This entry belongs to a study of blood T cell repertoires in COVID-19. Whole-study context: The samples span acute and convalescent COVID-19 from the United States, Italy and Spain. PBMCs, B-cell-depleted T cells, or T cells were the source of the cDNA or gDNA that made up the material.

The sequenced sample consisted of peripheral blood. The sequence derives from a man aged 70 or older with active or convalescent COVID-19. The J gene is TRBJ1-1, the V gene TRBV5-7; D is perhaps TRBD1 (6 bases). TRBV5-7 is assigned to the ORF class and has an uncertain function. The CDR3 sequence: CASTGTINTEAFF. The CDR3 DNA follows: TGTGCCAGTACCGGGACAATAAACACTGAAGCTTTCTTT.